This T cell receptor (beta chain) was captured in a study of cytomegalovirus exposure and HLA in healthy donors. As concerns this clone: Its antigen is unknown.

The PCR was carried out with 60 Vbeta primers and 13 Jbeta primers. Study processing details: Later, an analysis found about 77 million unique TCR beta chains, and about 10 million of these were shared. The table came from immunoSEQ multiplex PCR; TCRdb's copy has only in-frame clones and leaves some out. For V, J and clone size, that table is used; D and trimming come from the DNA. This table has roughly 290,000 clones, roughly 80% appearing once. Germline CDR1 reads MNHEY; CDR2 reads SMNVEV (reference sequence). Losses at the gene ends were 5 bases for V and 1 base for J; bases not matched to a gene: 4. The CDR3 has 16 amino acids. Study observations and caveats: Of the V segments, some could not be distinguished, including TRBV6-2 and TRBV6-3, and were excluded. Several top significant clusters appeared, in a later analysis, to be linked to common viral pathogens.

This rearrangement joins TRBV27 to TRBJ2-5, with 13 bases that match TRBD2. The material sequenced was PBMCs. The TCR sequence derives from a girl aged 2 to 9 in good health and CMV-seronegative. The CDR3: CASSTRTSGGQETQYF. CDR3 coding DNA: TGTGCCAGCAGTACCCGGACTAGCGGGGGCCAAGAGACCCAGTACTTC.